The clone carrying this T cell receptor beta chain was detected ten times or more. The antigen remains unidentified. V lost 3 bases to trimming and J lost 2 bases, with 17 bases between them. This CDR3 comprises 17 residues. The germline V gene encodes CDR1 KGHDR and CDR2 SFDVKD. These data originate in a study of regulatory T cells in long-lasting Graves disease. Whole-study results and caveats: Accuracy could have been hurt by small sample size. Newly diagnosed Graves' patients had higher TCR diversity than persistent ones. Those with persistent disease had in common more public clonotypes (roughly 3,000) than new patients (approximately 920).

The TCR beta library used iRepertoire HTBI primers with Arm-PCR amplification of CDR3. TCRdb used MiXCR to reprocess the multiplex PCR reads, holding one entry per CDR3 protein. The table has about 460,000 distinct CDR3 sequences, approximately 14% seen once. This sample's time point: newly diagnosed GD, antithyroid drugs for less than 3 months. The TCR library was made from RNA extracted from PBMCs. These data are also associated with another study on T cells in Graves' hyperthyroidism and ophthalmopathy.

This clonotype originated in a woman between 45 and 65 years old with Graves disease. V usage is TRBV24-1 and J usage is TRBJ2-3; weak D call: TRBD2 (6 bases). Sequenced here: peripheral blood mononuclear cells (PBMCs), sampled at new diagnosis, from a patient treated with antithyroid drugs. For the CDR3, the DNA is TGTGCCACCAGTGATCCCCCTTTGGCGGGGTCCACAGATACGCAGTATTTT. Encoded protein: CATSDPPLAGSTDTQYF.